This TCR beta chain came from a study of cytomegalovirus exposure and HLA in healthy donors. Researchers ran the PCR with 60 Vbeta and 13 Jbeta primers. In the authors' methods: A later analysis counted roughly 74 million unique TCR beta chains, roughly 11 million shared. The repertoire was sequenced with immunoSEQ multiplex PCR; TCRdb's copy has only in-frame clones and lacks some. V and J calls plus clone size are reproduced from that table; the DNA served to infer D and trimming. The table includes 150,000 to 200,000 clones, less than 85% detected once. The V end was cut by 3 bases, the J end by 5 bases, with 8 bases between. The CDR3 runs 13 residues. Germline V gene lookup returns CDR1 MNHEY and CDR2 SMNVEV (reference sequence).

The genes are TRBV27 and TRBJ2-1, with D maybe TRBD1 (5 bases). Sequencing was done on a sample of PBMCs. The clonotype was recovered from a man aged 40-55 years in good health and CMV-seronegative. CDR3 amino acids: CASSFKGDNEQFF. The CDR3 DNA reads TGTGCCAGCAGTTTCAAAGGGGACAATGAGCAGTTCTTC.